The 23 T cell receptor beta chains reported below all come from one sample, sequenced in a study of OX40 agonist ivuxolimab in advanced cancers. The method was immunoSEQ multiplex PCR; TCRdb's version includes in-frame clones alone and lacks a portion of them. The sample consists of 80,000 to 100,000 clones, 86% of them appearing once. This material consisted of CD4+ or CD8+ T cells sorted from blood, taken in a trial of the OX40 agonist ivuxolimab. The receptors were sampled from an adult with an advanced solid tumor such as melanoma, head and neck, liver or kidney cancer.

This clone showed up just a few times. The chain combines TRBV15 with TRBJ2-2, with 12 positions matching TRBD2. Germline loops: CDR1 LNHNV, CDR2 YYDKDF (reference sequence). Losses at the gene ends were 1 base for V and 6 bases for J; bases not matched to a gene: 6. This CDR3 contains 17 residues. As DNA, the CDR3 is TGTGCCACCAGCAGAGGTGGGACTAGCGGGTCTCCCGGGGAGCTGTTTTTT. It codes for CATSRGGTSGSPGELFF.

The chain joins TRBV5-8 to TRBJ1-5; perhaps TRBD1 as D (5 bases). V lost 3 bases to trimming and J lost 2 bases, with 15 bases between them. CDR3 length equals 16 residues. Germline CDR1 and CDR2: SGHTS and YDEGEE. The DNA of the CDR3 is TGTGCCAGCAGCTCCGGGACCCTTTCGGGCAATCAGCCCCAGCATTTT. Protein product: CASSSGTLSGNQPQHF.

This chain connects TRBV5-8 to TRBJ1-3, with a possible D match to TRBD1 (5 bases). The ends were cut back, 3 bases at V and 10 bases at J, with 20 bases in the middle. The CDR3 is 15 residues long. Germline CDR1 is SGHTS and CDR2 is YDEGEE. Here the CDR3 DNA reads TGTGCCAGCAGCTCCTCGGGACGGAGGAGTGGGACCATATATTTT. It encodes CASSSSGRRSGTIYF.

The chain joins TRBV27 to TRBJ2-1; 7 bases fit TRBD1. This CDR3 spans 15 amino acids. CDR1 MNHEY and CDR2 SMNVEV come from the germline V gene (reference sequence). V lost 2 bases and J lost 7; bases outside the gene matches: 8. The chain's CDR3 is CASSLHRQGWNEQFF. CDR3 coding DNA: TGTGCCAGCAGTTTACATCGACAGGGATGGAATGAGCAGTTCTTC.

V is TRBV30 and J is TRBJ1-1; D not resolved. The CDR3 is made up of 13 amino acids. Between the trimmed V and J ends, which lost 1 base and 5 bases, there was a span of 11 bases. Per the germline V gene, CDR1 is GTSNPN and CDR2 is SVGIG (reference sequence). The CDR3 DNA reads as TGTGCCTGGAGTGAAATGGGTGGGACTGAAGCTTTCTTT. It translates to CAWSEMGGTEAFF.

This chain joins TRBV7-3 and TRBJ2-7; possibly TRBD1 for D (5 bases). In germline, CDR1 is SGHTA, CDR2 FQGTGA. There are 14 residues in the CDR3. V gave up 2 bases and J gave up 3 bases, with 11 bases separating them. The CDR3 spells CASSLQGQGYEQYF. The CDR3 DNA sequence: TGTGCCAGCAGCTTACAGGGTCAAGGCTACGAGCAGTACTTC. Complete variable domain (other parts from reference TRBV7-3 and TRBJ2-7): GAGVSQTPSNKVTEKGKYVELRCDPISGHTALYWYRQSLGQGPEFLIYFQGTGAADDSGLPNDRFFAVRPEGSVSTLKIQRTERGDSAVYLCASSLQGQGYEQYFGPGTRLTVT.

The V and J genes are TRBV7-3 and TRBJ2-6, with D possibly matching TRBD2 (6 bases). V lost 3 bases and J lost 3, with 27 bases in between. CDR1 SGHTA and CDR2 FQGTGA come from the germline V gene. The CDR3 totals 21 residues. CDR3 nucleotide sequence: TGTGCCAGCAGCTTCCAACCCATCACCGGGACTCCGGGGAGTGGGGCCAACGTCCTGACTTTC. Translating it yields CASSFQPITGTPGSGANVLTF. Full variable domain (outside the CDR3, taken from reference TRBV7-3 and TRBJ2-6): GAGVSQTPSNKVTEKGKYVELRCDPISGHTALYWYRQSLGQGPEFLIYFQGTGAADDSGLPNDRFFAVRPEGSVSTLKIQRTERGDSAVYLCASSFQPITGTPGSGANVLTFGAGSRLTVL.

The chain employs TRBV7-2 and TRBJ2-5; no firm D call. The CDR3 contains 18 residues. The germline V gene encodes CDR1 SGHTA and CDR2 FQGNSA. Trimming removed 0 bases from V and 2 bases from J, with 19 bases in between. The CDR3 reads CASSLALRSIGPQETQYF. The CDR3 bases are TGTGCCAGCAGCTTAGCGCTTAGGTCGATTGGTCCACAAGAGACCCAGTACTTC.

In its sample, this clone was seen a few times. The chain employs TRBV2 and TRBJ2-2; TRBD2 aligns across 9 bases. The V and J ends lost 7 bases and 7 bases, in that order; junction bases with no gene match: 4. The V gene's germline CDR1 is SNHLY and CDR2 FYNNEI. The CDR3 is 13 amino acids. The DNA of the CDR3 is TGTGCCAGCAAGCTAGCGGGAATCGGGGAGCTGTTTTTT. It encodes CASKLAGIGELFF.

This clone was seen a few times. In DNA form, the CDR3 reads TGTGCCAGCAGCTTAGAGACAGCCGCCTATGGCTACACCTTC. Residues: CASSLETAAYGYTF. The chain recombines TRBV7-9 with TRBJ1-2; possibly TRBD1 for D (5 bases). The germline CDR1 and CDR2 sequences are SEHNR and FQNEAQ (reference sequence). Trimming shortened V by 1 base and J by 4 bases, and 10 bases separated the two germline ends. This CDR3 contains 14 residues. Full variable domain (remainder filled in from reference TRBV7-9 and TRBJ1-2): DTGVSQNPRHKITKRGQNVTFRCDPISEHNRLYWYRQTLGQGPEFLTYFQNEAQLEKSRLLSDRFSAERPKGSFSTLEIQRTEQGDSAMYLCASSLETAAYGYTFGSGTRLTVV.

The chain employs TRBV30 and TRBJ1-3, with D possibly matching TRBD1 (5 bases). Trimming took off 3 bases at V and 2 bases at J, with 11 bases between the two ends. The V gene's germline CDR1 is GTSNPN and CDR2 SVGIG (reference sequence). The CDR3 spans 14 residues. The CDR3 nucleotides read TGTGCCTGGAGCACCGGGACCACTGGAAACACCATATATTTT. Its protein is CAWSTGTTGNTIYF.

This chain links TRBV2 with TRBJ2-1; 12 nucleotides agree with TRBD2. Trimming took 6 bases from V and 4 from J; bases not matched to a gene: 7. This CDR3 spans 16 amino acids. Per germline, CDR1 SNHLY and CDR2 FYNNEI. The DNA for the CDR3 is TGTGCCAGCAGGTCTACTAGCGGGGGGATATACAATGAGCAGTTCTTC. Encoded protein: CASRSTSGGIYNEQFF.

Written as DNA, the CDR3 is TGTGCCAGCTCACCGGCTAGTTCATCAGATACGCAGTATTTT. Amino acids: CASSPASSSDTQYF. J is TRBJ2-3 and V is TRBV18; no clear D gene. V was shortened by 3 bases and J by 4 bases, with 11 bases between the two germline ends. The V gene's germline CDR1 is KGHSH and CDR2 LQKENI. CDR3 length: 14 residues.

The chain carries TRBV18 and TRBJ2-7, with a weak D call TRBD2 (5 bases). The CDR3 spans 16 residues. CDR1 and CDR2 from the germline V gene are KGHSH and LQKENI. V lost 6 bases, J lost 0 bases, and 18 bases lay in between. CDR3 nucleotide sequence: TGTGCCAGCTCTCAGTGGCCTAGCAGTTACTCCTACGAGCAGTACTTC. Its protein is CASSQWPSSYSYEQYF.

The V gene is TRBV18, the J gene TRBJ2-6, with 8 bases lining up with TRBD1. This CDR3 comprises 20 residues. The junction had 14 bases not matched to a gene; V was cut back by 3 bases and J by 1 base. The germline gives CDR1 KGHSH, CDR2 LQKENI. CDR3 region: CASSPGQGRPSTSGANVLTF. DNA of the CDR3: TGTGCCAGCTCACCTGGACAGGGACGGCCATCCACTTCTGGGGCCAACGTCCTGACTTTC.

The gene calls are TRBV6-1 and TRBJ2-3; D is unresolved. The CDR3 is 13 residues long. Trimming took 2 bases from V and 1 from J, leaving 4 bases between them. Germline V gene sequence: CDR1 MNHNS, CDR2 SASEGT. The CDR3 here is CASSELGTDTQYF. In DNA form, the CDR3 reads TGTGCCAGCAGTGAATTAGGCACAGATACGCAGTATTTT.

This rearrangement joins TRBV10-1 to TRBJ2-7, with 9 bases aligning to TRBD2. The V segment lost 0 bases and the J segment 4 bases; nucleotides outside the gene matches: 1. This CDR3 has 14 amino acids. Germline CDR1 reads WNHNN; CDR2 reads SYGVQD (reference sequence). In DNA form, the CDR3 reads TGCGCCAGCAGTGAGTCGGGACTAGCATACGAGCAGTACTTC. Translated: CASSESGLAYEQYF.

The gene calls are TRBV5-4 and TRBJ1-1; D is unclear. This CDR3 has 13 residues. CDR1 and CDR2 (germline): SGHNT, YYREEE (reference sequence). Between the trimmed V and J ends, which lost 4 bases and 2 bases, there was a span of 9 bases. Here the CDR3 DNA reads TGTGCCAGCAGCCGCCAAAGAAACACTGAAGCTTTCTTT. It translates to CASSRQRNTEAFF.

V usage is TRBV18 and J usage is TRBJ2-1; TRBD1 matches 9 bases. The germline gives CDR1 KGHSH, CDR2 LQKENI. This CDR3 is 13 amino acids long. Trimming took 3 bases from V and 9 from J; bases not matched to a gene: 3. The CDR3 sequence: CASSPGQGIEQFF. The CDR3 nucleotides are TGTGCCAGCTCACCCGGACAGGGGATTGAGCAGTTCTTC. The complete variable domain, with remaining parts taken from reference TRBV18 and TRBJ2-1, reads NAGVMQNPRHLVRRRGQEARLRCSPMKGHSHVYWYRQLPEEGLKFMVYLQKENIIDESGMPKERFSAEFPKEGPSILRIQQVVRGDSAAYFCASSPGQGIEQFFGPGTRLTVL.

This sequence joins TRBV5-6 and TRBJ2-5, with D tentatively TRBD1 (6 bases). The DNA end favors TRBJ2-7, so the J call may be wrong. The length of the CDR3 is 12 residues. CDR1 and CDR2 (germline): SGHDT, YYEEEE. DNA of the CDR3: TGTGCCAGCAGACAGGGACCCTACGAGCAGTACTTC. Translated: CASRQGPYEQYF.

Remarks on this clone: Other DNA variants within this sample encode the same CDR3. This chain uses TRBV5-1 with TRBJ1-1; D remains unclear. CDR1 and CDR2 from the germline V gene are SGHRS and YFSETQ. V lost 0 bases and J lost 0, with 3 bases in between. The CDR3 is 13 residues long. CDR3 in amino acids: CASSLGMNTEAFF. In DNA, the CDR3 is TGCGCCAGCAGCTTGGGGATGAACACTGAAGCTTTCTTT. The full variable domain, in which reference TRBV5-1 and TRBJ1-1 provide the parts outside the CDR3, is KAGVTQTPRYLIKTRGQQVTLSCSPISGHRSVSWYQQTPGQGLQFLFEYFSETQRNKGNFPGRFSGRQFSNSRSEMNVSTLELGDSALYLCASSLGMNTEAFFGQGTRLTVV.

The V gene is TRBV11-2, the J gene TRBJ1-4; the D gene is possibly TRBD1 (6 bases). This CDR3 contains 15 residues. CDR1 and CDR2 (germline): SGHAT, FQNNGV. V was pared by 0 bases and J by 5 bases, with 10 bases between. CDR3 loop: CASSLETGLNEKLFF. Here the CDR3 DNA reads TGTGCCAGCAGCTTAGAGACAGGTTTAAATGAAAAACTGTTTTTT.

This chain links TRBV11-2 with TRBJ2-4; no definite D call. Trimming removed 3 bases from V and 0 bases from J, with 6 bases in between. The V gene's germline CDR1 is SGHAT and CDR2 FQNNGV. This CDR3 is 14 amino acids long. CDR3: CASSFSAAKNIQYF. In nucleotides, the CDR3 is TGTGCCAGCAGCTTCTCAGCAGCCAAAAACATTCAGTACTTC.